What follows are 31 T cell receptor beta chains derived from one specimen sequenced in a study of precursors of human CD4 cytotoxic T cells. Using its own MiXCR run on the reads, TCRdb lists one record per CDR3 protein. The sample includes about 490 distinct CDR3 sequences, over 9.5% seen only once; the top ten take less than 15%. The bulk UMI libraries came from four sorted CD4+ memory subsets, including IL-7R-high and IL-7R-negative TEMRA. The specimen sequenced was memory CD4+ T cells from blood (PBMCs). These receptors all stem from a human donor in good health.

This clonotype is large within its sample. The chain carries TRBV6-2 or TRBV6-3 and TRBJ2-7; D remains ambiguous. The CDR3 has 13 amino acids. The V gene lost 5 bases and the J gene lost 4 bases, with 12 bases spanning the gap. Germline assignment: CDR1 MNHEY and CDR2 SVGEGT. The DNA for the CDR3 is TGTGCCAGCAGTCCTGAGAGTTTGTACGAGCAGTACTTC. Its protein is CASSPESLYEQYF.

This clonotype was seen only a few times. CDR3 sequence: CASSLAAEAFF. The CDR3 bases are TGTGCCAGCAGTTTGGCAGCTGAAGCTTTCTTT. This sequence joins TRBV12-3 or TRBV12-4 and TRBJ1-1, with no clear D. The CDR3 is 11 residues long. V dropped 3 bases and J dropped 6 bases, with 5 bases sitting between them.

This clonotype is labeled large (0.1 to 1%). This chain uses TRBV12-3 or TRBV12-4 with TRBJ1-1; 10 bases are a match to TRBD1. The ends lost 7 bases at V and 4 bases at J; junction bases unmatched: 3. The CDR3 runs 13 residues. As DNA, the CDR3 is TGTGCCAGCATTTGGACAGGGGGCACTGAAGCTTTCTTT. This gives the protein CASIWTGGTEAFF.

The chain employs TRBV12-3 or TRBV12-4 and TRBJ2-1, with 8 bases fitting TRBD2. The V and J ends lost 7 bases and 5 bases, in that order; junction bases with no gene match: 10. The CDR3 is 15 residues long. CDR3 region: CASNYGGANNNEQFF. The CDR3 bases are TGTGCCAGCAACTACGGGGGGGCCAACAACAATGAGCAGTTCTTC.

This chain connects TRBV5-1 to TRBJ2-5, with TRBD1 matching over 10 bases. The CDR3 is 14 residues long. Germline assignment: CDR1 SGHRS and CDR2 YFSETQ. The V and J ends lost 7 bases and 1 base, in that order; junction bases with no gene match: 4. The CDR3 DNA sequence: TGCGCCAGCCGGGACAGGGGACCCCAAGAGACCCAGTACTTC. This codes for CASRDRGPQETQYF.

CDR3 in DNA: TGCGCCAGCAGCTTAGTAGGGGACTATGGCTACACCTTC. Amino acids: CASSLVGDYGYTF. The gene calls are TRBV5-1 and TRBJ1-2; D is perhaps TRBD1 (5 bases). Trimming stripped 2 bases from V and 3 bases from J, with 8 bases between. The CDR3 runs to 13 residues. CDR1 and CDR2 (germline): SGHRS, YFSETQ. Variable domain in full (rest from reference TRBV5-1 and TRBJ1-2): KAGVTQTPRYLIKTRGQQVTLSCSPISGHRSVSWYQQTPGQGLQFLFEYFSETQRNKGNFPGRFSGRQFSNSRSEMNVSTLELGDSALYLCASSLVGDYGYTFGSGTRLTVV.

This clonotype is large in the sample. This chain uses TRBV2 with TRBJ1-2; D call uncertain. The V end lost 4 bases, the J end lost 8 bases, and 14 bases lay between the germline ends. CDR3 length: 13 amino acids. The V gene's germline CDR1 is SNHLY and CDR2 FYNNEI. CDR3 region: CASSVGLNGGYTF. The CDR3, as DNA: TGTGCCAGCAGTGTCGGGCTTAACGGAGGCTACACCTTC.

This clonotype was seen a few times. This chain uses TRBV7-2 with TRBJ2-1; D may be TRBD1 or TRBD2 (7 bases each). Germline loops: CDR1 SGHTA, CDR2 FQGNSA. This CDR3 has 15 amino acids. Trimming shortened V by 5 bases and J by 2 bases, and 13 bases separated the two germline ends. CDR3 in amino acids: CASSSRGGAYNEQFF. CDR3 sequence (DNA): TGTGCCAGCAGCAGCAGGGGGGGGGCCTACAATGAGCAGTTCTTC.

This clonotype was counted a few times. V is TRBV5-1 and J is TRBJ2-3; D unclear. The ends were cut back, 0 bases at V and 2 bases at J, with 1 base in the middle. CDR3 length: 12 residues. CDR1 is SGHRS, CDR2 YFSETQ, per germline. CDR3 nucleotide sequence: TGCGCCAGCAGCTTGGCCACAGATACGCAGTATTTT. It translates to CASSLATDTQYF.

This clonotype was found a few times. The chain employs TRBV5-1 and TRBJ1-1, with 9 bases identical to TRBD1. The CDR3 runs to 15 residues. V shed 3 bases and J 0 bases; nucleotides not matched to a gene: 3. In germline, CDR1 is SGHRS, CDR2 YFSETQ. CDR3 amino acids: CASSSGTGLNTEAFF. CDR3 bases: TGCGCCAGCAGCTCCGGGACAGGGCTGAACACTGAAGCTTTCTTT.

This clonotype is categorized as large. The chain combines TRBV12-3 or TRBV12-4 with TRBJ2-7, with D maybe TRBD1 (5 bases). This CDR3 contains 13 residues. V was pared by 3 bases and J by 2 bases, with 8 bases between. The CDR3 spells CASSLRRAYEQYF. CDR3 coding DNA: TGTGCCAGCAGTTTGCGCAGGGCCTACGAGCAGTACTTC.

This chain links TRBV21-1 with TRBJ2-1; the table calls TRBD1, which could not be checked here. TRBV21-1 is described as a pseudogene. The CDR3 covers 16 residues. CDR3: CASSKRGWQGLSEQFF. The CDR3 coding sequence is TGTGCCAGCAGCAAAAGAGGGTGGCAGGGGCTAAGTGAGCAGTTCTTC.

This clonotype counts as large. This chain connects TRBV10-3 to TRBJ2-7; D remains unclear. CDR3 length equals 12 residues. Germline V lookup: CDR1 ENHRY, CDR2 SYGVKD. V lost 3 bases and J lost 2, with 5 bases in between. The CDR3 region is CAISDGTYEQYF. The CDR3 DNA reads TGTGCCATCAGTGATGGGACCTACGAGCAGTACTTC.

This clonotype was counted between two and nine times. The V and J genes are TRBV10-3 and TRBJ2-5; D possibly matches TRBD1 or TRBD2 (5 bases each). The CDR3 covers 13 residues. V was clipped by 7 bases and J by 1 base, with 10 bases between them. Germline CDR1 reads ENHRY; CDR2 reads SYGVKD. The CDR3 spells CAITRDVQETQYF. The CDR3 DNA is TGTGCCATCACCCGGGACGTCCAAGAGACCCAGTACTTC.

The chain links TRBV6-2 or TRBV6-3 to TRBJ2-1, with unresolved D. Trimming stripped 5 bases from V and 12 bases from J, with 11 bases between. There are 11 residues in the CDR3. CDR1 is MNHEY and CDR2 is SVGEGT in the germline V gene. The CDR3 loop reads CASSRSSPQFF. The CDR3, as DNA: TGTGCCAGCAGTAGGTCTTCCCCGCAGTTCTTC.

The chain has TRBV27 and TRBJ1-5; the match to TRBD1 covers 7 bases. The CDR3 sequence is 18 residues long. Germline V gene data show CDR1 as MNHEY and CDR2 as SMNVEV (reference sequence). J was trimmed by 0 bases and V by 2 bases; bases with no gene match: 10. The chain's CDR3 is CASSLGGATGDSNQPQHF. CDR3 DNA: TGTGCCAGCAGTTTAGGGGGGGCCACAGGGGATAGCAATCAGCCCCAGCATTTT.

This chain uses TRBV5-1 with TRBJ2-7, with 10 bases matching TRBD1. Germline CDR1 SGHRS, CDR2 YFSETQ. CDR3 size: 14 residues. V gave up 4 bases and J gave up 7 bases; unmatched junction bases: 8. The CDR3 spells CASSPRQGAGEQYF. As DNA, the CDR3 is TGCGCCAGCAGCCCCAGACAGGGGGCGGGAGAGCAGTACTTC.

This clonotype occurred a few times. This sequence joins TRBV19 and TRBJ2-5; D may be TRBD2 (6 bases). The V end lost 8 bases, the J end lost 5 bases, and 18 bases lay between the germline ends. The CDR3 extends over 14 amino acids. CDR1 and CDR2 (germline): LNHDA, SQIVND (reference sequence). CDR3 nucleotide sequence: TGTGCCAGTGGATCGGGCGGGACGGCGGAGACCCAGTACTTC. Its translation: CASGSGGTAETQYF.

In this sample, this clonotype is large. The chain has TRBV12-3 or TRBV12-4 and TRBJ2-3; TRBD1 matches 7 bases. The CDR3 length is 16 residues. V was clipped by 5 bases and J by 0 bases; unmatched bases: 8. The CDR3, as DNA: TGTGCCAGCAGTCGACAGGGAAGGATTAGCACAGATACGCAGTATTTT. Its protein product is CASSRQGRISTDTQYF.

CDR3 sequence reads: CASSSGLEPYEQYF. In DNA form, the CDR3 reads TGTGCCAGCAGTTCGGGGCTGGAGCCATACGAGCAGTACTTC. The V gene is TRBV7-2, the J gene TRBJ2-7; tentatively, D is TRBD1 or TRBD2 (5 bases each). Trimming cost V 6 bases and J 4 bases, with 16 bases left between them. The length of the CDR3 is 14 residues. Germline CDR1 reads SGHTA; CDR2 reads FQGNSA.

As concerns this clonotype: The junction does not match germline at one end; this may be a read error. V is TRBV5-1 and J is TRBJ2-7; D ambiguous. CDR3 length: 11 residues. Germline CDR1 is SGHRS and CDR2 is YFSETQ. The CDR3 protein is CASSSSYEQNF. CDR3 DNA: TGCGCCAGCAGCTCCTCCTACGAGCAGAACTTC.

The chain is built from TRBV20-1 and TRBJ2-3; tentatively, D is TRBD2 (5 bases). The germline V and J ends were trimmed by 6 bases and 3 bases, with 10 bases remaining between them. Germline CDR1 DFQATT, CDR2 SNEGSKA (reference sequence). The CDR3 covers 12 residues. CDR3 DNA sequence: TGCAGTGCCCGGACTCAGACAGATACGCAGTATTTT. Its translation is CSARTQTDTQYF.

This clonotype was counted only a few times. The rearrangement joins TRBV5-1 to TRBJ2-3, with D unclear. The V end lost 2 bases, the J end lost 0 bases, and 7 bases lay between the germline ends. Germline values: CDR1 SGHRS, CDR2 YFSETQ. The CDR3 spans 14 residues. CDR3 DNA sequence: TGCGCCAGCAGCTTACTGGGCAGCACAGATACGCAGTATTTT. It specifies CASSLLGSTDTQYF.

The V call is TRBV12-3 or TRBV12-4, the J call TRBJ2-1, with D tentatively TRBD2 (6 bases). This CDR3 spans 15 amino acids. V lost 10 bases and J 0 bases, leaving 16 bases between the germline ends. The CDR3 loop is CAITQRGSSYNEQFF. CDR3 coding DNA: TGTGCCATTACGCAACGGGGGAGCTCCTACAATGAGCAGTTCTTC.

In its sample, this clonotype is large. The chain recombines TRBV4-3 with TRBJ2-5, with D unclear. V was shortened by 1 base and J by 5 bases, with 8 bases between the two germline ends. This CDR3 region has 13 residues. Germline loops: CDR1 LGHNA, CDR2 YSLEER. The CDR3 protein is CASSQVASETQYF. In DNA form, the CDR3 reads TGCGCCAGCAGCCAAGTCGCCAGTGAGACCCAGTACTTC.

This clonotype was seen only once. A read error may produce the germline difference seen at one junction end. This rearrangement joins TRBV5-1 to TRBJ2-1; D uncertain. The length of the CDR3 is 15 residues. Germline V gene lookup returns CDR1 SGHRS and CDR2 YFSETQ. Here the CDR3 reads CASSLDQSTYNKQFF. The CDR3 bases are TGCGCCAGCAGCTTGGACCAGAGTACCTACAATAAGCAGTTCTTC.

By its share, this clonotype is large. The chain has TRBV24-1 and TRBJ1-2; D is unclear. CDR1 KGHDR and CDR2 SFDVKD come from the germline V gene. The CDR3 runs 14 residues. V gave up 4 bases and J gave up 8 bases, with 16 bases separating them. The CDR3 sequence is CATSDPGPAEGYTF. DNA for the CDR3: TGTGCCACCAGTGACCCCGGCCCCGCGGAAGGCTACACCTTC.

Comment on this clonotype: Given a much more abundant clone one base away, this may be a read error. The V call is TRBV12-5, the J call TRBJ2-5, with D perhaps TRBD2 (5 bases). The germline gives CDR1 LGHNT, CDR2 FRNRAP. The CDR3 runs to 16 residues. V shed 3 bases and J shed 5 bases, with 19 bases lying between them. CDR3 sequence reads: CASGFVSSRVPETQYF. CDR3 DNA: TGTGCTAGTGGTTTCGTATCCTCGAGGGTGCCGGAGACCCAGTACTTC.

In its sample, this clonotype was seen a few times. Written as DNA, the CDR3 is TGTGCCAGCAGCTCTCCCAAGGGTACAGATACGCAGTATTTT. Encoded protein: CASSSPKGTDTQYF. V and J are TRBV7-9 and TRBJ2-3; D is uncertain. Deletions cut 4 bases from V and 3 bases from J, with 11 bases between. Germline assignment: CDR1 SEHNR and CDR2 FQNEAQ (reference sequence). There are 14 residues in the CDR3.

Turning to this clonotype: Germline and junction disagree at one end, which may indicate a read error. This chain links TRBV6-1 with TRBJ1-5, with unresolved D. CDR1 MNHNS and CDR2 SASEGT come from the germline V gene. This CDR3 has 15 amino acids. CDR3 sequence (DNA): TGTGGCAGCAGTGAAGGCTCGGCAGGTCGGCAGCCCCAGCATTTT. This codes for CGSSEGSAGRQPQHF.

This chain joins TRBV11-2 and TRBJ2-5; no clear D. Germline V gives CDR1 SGHAT, CDR2 FQNNGV. The CDR3 is 13 amino acids. Trimming removed 1 base at V and 5 bases at J, with 8 bases between. CDR3 coding DNA: TGTGCCAGCAGCTTAGGTTTTAAGGAGACCCAGTACTTC. Protein sequence: CASSLGFKETQYF.